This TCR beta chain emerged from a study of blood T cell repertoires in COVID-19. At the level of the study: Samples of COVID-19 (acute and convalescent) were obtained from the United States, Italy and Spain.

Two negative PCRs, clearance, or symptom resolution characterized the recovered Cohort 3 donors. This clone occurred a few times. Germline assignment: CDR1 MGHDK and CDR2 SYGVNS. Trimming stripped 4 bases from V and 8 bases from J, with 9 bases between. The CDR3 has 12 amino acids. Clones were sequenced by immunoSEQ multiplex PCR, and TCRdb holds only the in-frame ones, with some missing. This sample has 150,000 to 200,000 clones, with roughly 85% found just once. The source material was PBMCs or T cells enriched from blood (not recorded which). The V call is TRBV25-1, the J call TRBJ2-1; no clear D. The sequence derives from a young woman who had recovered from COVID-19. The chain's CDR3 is CASSVNEYEQFF. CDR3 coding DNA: TGTGCCAGCAGTGTTAACGAGTATGAGCAGTTCTTC.